This T cell receptor (beta chain) was recovered during a study of beta chain features in type 1 diabetes. General study findings and limits: Significant though moderate, a shortening of TCRB CDR3s appeared in all four CD4+ subsets of Type 1 diabetes patients.

Expressed TCRB transcripts were sequenced because the isolated RNA had all been reverse transcribed beforehand. The table came from immunoSEQ multiplex PCR; TCRdb's copy has only in-frame clones and leaves some out. Of 300,000 to 350,000 clones listed, 7% to 9% were seen once; the top ten hold 0.44%. A note on this clone: The antigen remains unidentified.

Donors contributed one heparinised blood draw apiece, averaging approximately 120 mL. The length of the CDR3 is 13 residues. Germline-derived CDR1 and CDR2 are SGHNT and YYREEE (reference sequence). V lost 4 bases and J lost 1, with 9 bases in between. The V gene is TRBV5-4, the J gene TRBJ2-7; D call uncertain. The sequenced material came from central memory CD4+ T cells from blood. The receptor's source is a woman aged 18 to 35 in good health. The CDR3 sequence is CASSLRQSYEQYF. The CDR3 DNA follows: TGTGCCAGCAGCCTACGGCAGTCCTACGAGCAGTACTTC.